These T cell receptor beta chains were read from a single sample in a study of vaccination and CD4 T cells after COVID-19. For these receptors, no antigen is known. TCRdb re-analysed the PCR reads in MiXCR, keeping a single row per CDR3 protein. This sample yields 13,000 or so distinct CDR3 sequences, of which 50% are seen a single time; 10% to 15% belongs to the top ten. Material: CD4+ T cells from blood, cultured in vitro. The receptors derive from a human donor who had recovered from COVID-19. CDR3s include the opening cysteine and the closing phenylalanine or tryptophan. Fields, in order: clone size, V gene, J gene, D gene, CDR3 protein, CDR3 DNA. The D gene is left open where the match is weak. Clone size is shown for a subset of rows, as once, few, many or a class of expanded clone.

.,TRBV5-1,TRBJ2-1,.,CASREDSLGLYNEQFF,TGCGCCAGCAGGGAAGACAGCCTTGGTCTTTACAATGAGCAGTTCTTC
.,TRBV5-1,TRBJ2-3,TRBD1,CASSMSPRTGFGADTQYF,TGCGCCAGCAGCATGTCGCCGAGGACAGGGTTCGGCGCAGATACGCAGTATTTT
.,TRBV2,TRBJ1-3,TRBD1,CASRAGTGGLNTIYF,TGTGCCAGCAGAGCCGGGACAGGGGGACTAAACACCATATATTTT
.,TRBV7-2,TRBJ1-6,.,CASSADQPVYNSPLHF,TGTGCCAGCAGCGCCGATCAACCCGTCTATAATTCACCCCTCCACTTT
once,TRBV7-2,TRBJ2-2,.,CASSWSGVGTGELFF,TGTGCCAGCAGCTGGTCAGGGGTAGGGACCGGGGAGCTGTTTTTT
few,TRBV15,TRBJ2-2,TRBD2,CATSRNQVAGSNTGELFF,TGTGCCACCAGCAGAAATCAGGTAGCGGGGTCGAACACCGGGGAGCTGTTTTTT
few,TRBV2,TRBJ2-2,.,CASSRTGIGELFF,TGTGCCAGCAGTCGGACTGGTATCGGGGAGCTGTTTTTT
.,TRBV7-6,TRBJ1-1,.,CASSDKRGLNTEAFF,TGTGCCAGCAGTGATAAAAGGGGTTTGAACACTGAAGCTTTCTTT
.,TRBV6-1,TRBJ2-7,.,CAQGEQYF,TGTGCCCAGGGCGAGCAGTACTTC
.,TRBV5-1,TRBJ2-5,TRBD1,CASSLGDRVERETQYF,TGCGCCAGCAGCTTGGGGGACAGGGTTGAGCGAGAGACCCAGTACTTC
.,TRBV6-5,TRBJ1-2,.,CASSYSPGKLGGYTF,TGTGCCAGCAGTTACTCGCCAGGGAAGCTGGGGGGCTACACCTTC
.,TRBV7-2,TRBJ2-1,.,CASSLPGGREQFF,TGTGCCAGCAGCTTACCCGGGGGCCGTGAGCAGTTCTTC
once,TRBV30,TRBJ1-3,TRBD1,CAWSYRDRDGNTIYF,TGTGCCTGGAGCTACCGGGACAGGGATGGAAACACCATATATTTT
once,TRBV4-1,TRBJ1-4,.,CASSLTNEKLFF,TGCGCCAGCAGCCTCACCAATGAAAAACTGTTTTTT
.,TRBV10-3,TRBJ1-6,TRBD1,CAISESTGASPLHF,TGTGCCATCAGTGAGTCGACAGGGGCCTCACCCCTCCACTTT
.,TRBV7-9,TRBJ1-4,.,CASSLRLGSGNEKLFF,TGTGCCAGCAGCTTACGTCTGGGTTCAGGGAATGAAAAACTGTTTTTT
.,TRBV7-9,TRBJ1-1,TRBD1,CASPRQGANTEAFF,TGTGCCAGCCCCAGACAGGGAGCGAACACTGAAGCTTTCTTT
.,TRBV20-1,TRBJ2-1,TRBD2,CSARVILAGAYNEQFF,TGCAGTGCTCGCGTGATCCTAGCGGGGGCCTACAATGAGCAGTTCTTC
.,TRBV5-1,TRBJ1-2,.,CASSPGTTSRHYGYTF,TGCGCCAGCAGCCCAGGGACGACATCGAGACACTATGGCTACACCTTC
.,TRBV20-1,TRBJ2-3,TRBD2,CSALAVTTDTQYF,TGCAGTGCACTAGCGGTAACCACAGATACGCAGTATTTT
once,TRBV5-1,TRBJ2-1,.,CASSLDWRGEQFF,TGCGCCAGCAGCCTAGACTGGCGGGGTGAGCAGTTCTTC
once,TRBV5-1,TRBJ1-1,.,CATSQGMNTEAFF,TGCGCCACGTCACAAGGAATGAACACTGAAGCTTTCTTT
few,TRBV27,TRBJ1-2,.,CASSDTLYSNYGYTF,TGTGCCAGCAGTGATACATTATACTCTAACTATGGCTACACCTTC
.,TRBV30,TRBJ1-5,.,CAWSVTGGGDQPQHF,TGTGCCTGGAGTGTAACGGGGGGCGGGGATCAGCCCCAGCATTTT
.,TRBV6-1,TRBJ1-6,.,CASRLTSGTNYNSPLHF,TGTGCCAGCAGACTTACCTCCGGGACCAACTATAATTCACCCCTCCACTTT
few,TRBV7-2,TRBJ1-2,.,CASSLGPGEGINYGYTF,TGTGCCAGCAGCTTAGGGCCGGGAGAGGGGATAAACTATGGCTACACCTTC
medium-sized,TRBV6-2/TRBV6-3,TRBJ2-3,.,CASSYPPRGSFTDTQYF,TGTGCCAGCAGTTACCCACCCCGGGGGAGCTTCACAGATACGCAGTATTTT
.,TRBV2,TRBJ2-7,TRBD1,CASGRDSTYEQYF,TGTGCCAGCGGCCGGGACAGCACCTACGAGCAGTACTTC
.,TRBV4-1,TRBJ1-6,.,CASSQGIWPLHF,TGCGCCAGCAGCCAGGGGATCTGGCCCCTCCACTTT
.,TRBV5-4,TRBJ1-2,TRBD1,CAGRWTGMDGYTF,TGTGCCGGACGGTGGACAGGGATGGATGGCTACACCTTC
.,TRBV7-2,TRBJ1-2,.,CASNPEGGGGYGYTF,TGTGCCAGCAACCCCGAGGGTGGGGGAGGATATGGCTACACCTTC
.,TRBV11-3,TRBJ2-3,TRBD2,CASSLGVAGQSTDTQYF,TGTGCCAGCAGCTTAGGAGTAGCGGGCCAGAGCACAGATACGCAGTATTTT
.,TRBV7-8,TRBJ2-1,.,CASSLDGQSSSYNEQFF,TGTGCCAGCAGCCTAGATGGGCAGAGTAGCTCCTACAATGAGCAGTTCTTC
.,TRBV29-1,TRBJ1-2,.,CSVEDLGGGYTF,TGCAGCGTTGAAGACCTAGGTGGTGGCTACACCTTC
.,TRBV7-9,TRBJ1-2,.,CASSLNRLPLYGYTF,TGTGCCAGCAGCCTTAACAGGCTCCCCCTATATGGCTACACCTTC
large,TRBV5-5,TRBJ2-2,.,CASSLVRIRNTGELFF,TGTGCCAGCAGCTTGGTTCGGATACGGAACACCGGGGAGCTGTTTTTT
few,TRBV6-1,TRBJ1-1,TRBD1,CASSGEDRENTEAFF,TGTGCCAGCAGTGGAGAGGACAGGGAGAACACTGAAGCTTTCTTT
.,TRBV5-1,TRBJ2-5,TRBD2,CASSLAGGARGYQETQYF,TGCGCCAGCAGCTTGGCCGGGGGGGCGAGGGGGTACCAAGAGACCCAGTACTTC
.,TRBV4-1,TRBJ1-4,TRBD1,CASSQRTGVEKLFF,TGCGCCAGCAGCCAAAGGACAGGGGTTGAAAAACTGTTTTTT
.,TRBV2,TRBJ2-1,.,CASSERGYRNEQFF,TGTGCCAGCAGTGAAAGGGGCTACCGGAATGAGCAGTTCTTC
.,TRBV29-1,TRBJ2-3,TRBD1,CSVGTGGTDTQYF,TGCAGCGTTGGGACAGGGGGGACAGATACGCAGTATTTT
few,TRBV6-1,TRBJ2-1,.,CASILDRLDEQFF,TGTGCCAGCATCTTAGACAGGCTCGATGAGCAGTTCTTC